Following are 30 T cell receptor beta chains from one sample sequenced in a study of blood T cell repertoires in COVID-19. TCRdb's table, derived via immunoSEQ multiplex PCR, lists solely in-frame clones and lacks some. The sample records roughly 400,000 clones, just over 90% being singletons. The sample was PBMCs or T cells enriched from blood (not recorded which). These receptors were collected from a woman aged 40 to 50 who had been exposed to COVID-19.

This clone was detected only once. The V and J genes are TRBV23-1 and TRBJ2-6, with a tentative D call TRBD2 (6 bases). TRBV23-1 is designated an ORF whose function remains uncertain. Trimming left V 5 bases short and J 0 bases short, with 26 bases between. The CDR3 consists of 21 residues. The CDR3 is CASSSTSGLLWAVSGANVLTF. The CDR3 DNA sequence: TGCGCCAGCAGTTCTACTTCGGGACTCCTCTGGGCGGTCTCTGGGGCCAACGTCCTGACTTTC.

This clone was seen once. The chain's CDR3 is CASSPQTGAGTGELFF. Written as DNA, the CDR3 is TGTGCCAGCAGCCCTCAAACAGGGGCGGGGACCGGGGAGCTGTTTTTT. The J gene is TRBJ2-2, the V gene TRBV13, with D tentatively TRBD1 (7 bases). Germline V lookup: CDR1 PRHDT, CDR2 FYEKMQ (reference sequence). This CDR3 comprises 16 residues. The germline V and J ends were trimmed by 5 bases and 5 bases, with 18 bases remaining between them.

The chain's CDR3 is CATSRDLTPGGFNYGYTF. CDR3 DNA: TGTGCCACCAGCAGAGATTTAACTCCAGGGGGCTTTAACTATGGCTACACCTTC. This sequence joins TRBV15 and TRBJ1-2, with 8 bases matching TRBD1. The germline V gene has CDR1 LNHNV and CDR2 YYDKDF (reference sequence). The CDR3 sequence is 18 residues long. After removal of 0 bases from V and 1 base from J, the junction contained 10 bases not matched to a gene.

The rearrangement joins TRBV6-5 to TRBJ1-2; TRBD1 might be the D (5 bases). Germline V gene data show CDR1 as MNHEY and CDR2 as SVGAGI. The CDR3 runs 15 residues. V lost 0 bases and J lost 8, with 16 bases in between. CDR3 nucleotides: TGTGCCAGCAGTTACTCGACTCCCAGGGAGGCGGGCTACACCTTC. This codes for CASSYSTPREAGYTF.

This chain joins TRBV3-1 (or the pseudogene TRBV3-2) and TRBJ2-7, with D hard to call. This CDR3 contains 13 residues. The V gene's germline CDR1 is LGHDT and CDR2 YNNKEL (reference sequence). The V end lost 0 bases, the J end lost 5 bases, and 8 bases lay between the germline ends. In nucleotides, the CDR3 is TGTGCCAGCAGCCAAGATCTGGGCAACGAGCAGTACTTC. Protein product: CASSQDLGNEQYF.

V and J are TRBV3-1 (or the pseudogene TRBV3-2) and TRBJ2-1; tentative D call: TRBD2 (6 bases). V shed 4 bases and J shed 7 bases, with 17 bases lying between them. In germline, CDR1 is LGHDT, CDR2 YNNKEL (reference sequence). The CDR3 totals 15 residues. The CDR3 nucleotides are TGTGCCAGCAGCCCGGGGCTAGCGAGATCAAATGAGCAGTTCTTC. Its protein product is CASSPGLARSNEQFF.

The table lists this clone with a count of one. This chain connects TRBV19 to TRBJ1-1; D might be TRBD1 (5 bases). The CDR3 runs 16 residues. The V gene lost 1 base and the J gene lost 1 base, with 13 bases spanning the gap. The V gene's germline CDR1 is LNHDA and CDR2 SQIVND (reference sequence). The CDR3 nucleotides are TGTGCCAGTAGTATAGTGCTGGGGACTGCGAACACTGAAGCTTTCTTT. This encodes CASSIVLGTANTEAFF.

This chain connects TRBV7-2 to TRBJ2-4; D is ambiguous. V was pared by 5 bases and J by 6 bases, with 14 bases between. The CDR3 contains 14 residues. The germline CDR1 and CDR2 sequences are SGHTA and FQGNSA. CDR3 sequence (DNA): TGTGCCAGCAGCCCCGGTAACGTAGTAAACATTCAGTACTTC. Encoded protein: CASSPGNVVNIQYF.

The rearrangement joins TRBV19 to TRBJ1-3; D gene uncertain. This CDR3 comprises 18 residues. Germline values: CDR1 LNHDA, CDR2 SQIVND (reference sequence). The V gene lost 1 base and the J gene lost 0 bases, with 16 bases spanning the gap. CDR3 nucleotides: TGTGCCAGTAGTATAGCCCACGCTGAGGCTCTCTCTGGAAACACCATATATTTT. Translated: CASSIAHAEALSGNTIYF.

The gene calls are TRBV20-1 and TRBJ2-7; no clear D gene. The CDR3 has 11 residues. The V gene lost 0 bases and the J gene lost 6 bases, with 6 bases spanning the gap. CDR1 DFQATT and CDR2 SNEGSKA come from the germline V gene (reference sequence). The CDR3 DNA is TGCAGTGCTAGAGATGCGCGCGAGCAGTACTTC. The encoded protein is CSARDAREQYF.

The chain has TRBV6-5 and TRBJ1-2, with a tentative D call TRBD1 (6 bases). Germline V gene sequence: CDR1 MNHEY, CDR2 SVGAGI. The V gene lost 2 bases and the J gene lost 4 bases, with 14 bases spanning the gap. This CDR3 has 15 residues. The CDR3 sequence is CASSYRPGDSYGYTF. For the CDR3, the DNA is TGTGCCAGCAGTTACAGACCAGGGGATAGCTATGGCTACACCTTC.

The chain couples TRBV18 to TRBJ2-4; 9 bases line up with TRBD1. Trimming cost V 3 bases and J 1 base; bases outside gene matches: 7. Germline lookup yields CDR1 KGHSH and CDR2 LQKENI. This CDR3 is 17 amino acids long. The CDR3 is CASSPDRGPLAKNIQYF. Here the CDR3 DNA reads TGTGCCAGCTCACCGGACAGGGGACCCCTCGCCAAAAACATTCAGTACTTC. Supplemented by reference TRBV18 and TRBJ2-4, the full variable domain reads NAGVMQNPRHLVRRRGQEARLRCSPMKGHSHVYWYRQLPEEGLKFMVYLQKENIIDESGMPKERFSAEFPKEGPSILRIQQVVRGDSAAYFCASSPDRGPLAKNIQYFGAGTRLSVL.

V and J are TRBV9 and TRBJ2-6; 9 bases are a match to TRBD1. V shed 3 bases and J 0 bases; nucleotides not matched to a gene: 10. Germline V gene lookup returns CDR1 SGDLS and CDR2 YYNGEE. The CDR3 has 19 amino acids. CDR3 amino acids: CASSAPWGQGVSGANVLTF. CDR3 nucleotide sequence: TGTGCCAGCAGCGCACCTTGGGGACAGGGCGTCTCTGGGGCCAACGTCCTGACTTTC.

This chain connects TRBV15 to TRBJ1-6; no definite D call. Trimming cost V 8 bases and J 0 bases, with 8 bases left between them. This CDR3 spans 14 amino acids. The germline V gene encodes CDR1 LNHNV and CDR2 YYDKDF (reference sequence). The CDR3 DNA is TGTGCCACCCGGGGAGGCTCCTATAATTCACCCCTCCACTTT. Translating gives CATRGGSYNSPLHF.

The V gene is TRBV12-5, the J gene TRBJ1-4; 9 positions agree with TRBD1. V was clipped by 8 bases and J by 7 bases; unmatched bases: 5. CDR3 length: 13 amino acids. Germline V CDR1 and CDR2: LGHNT, FRNRAP. The CDR3 sequence is CASNRGRGEKLFF. In DNA form, the CDR3 reads TGTGCTAGTAACAGGGGGCGAGGTGAAAAACTGTTTTTT.

The chain couples TRBV19 to TRBJ2-2; 7 bases fit TRBD1. V lost 11 bases and J lost 6; bases outside the gene matches: 6. The germline V gene encodes CDR1 LNHDA and CDR2 SQIVND (reference sequence). The CDR3 runs to 12 residues. In DNA form, the CDR3 reads TGTGCCGGTCAACAGGGGCCCGGGGAGCTGTTTTTT. Amino acid sequence: CAGQQGPGELFF.

The chain is built from TRBV30 and TRBJ2-1; the match to TRBD2 covers 9 bases. This CDR3 spans 15 amino acids. With 2 bases clipped from V and 10 bases from J, the junction kept 12 bases outside the gene matches. The germline V gene encodes CDR1 GTSNPN and CDR2 SVGIG (reference sequence). This chain's CDR3 is CAWSFGSGGYSEQFF. DNA for the CDR3: TGTGCCTGGAGTTTCGGTAGCGGGGGCTACTCCGAGCAGTTCTTC.

The chain combines TRBV11-2 with TRBJ2-1, with TRBD2 identical over 10 bases. The CDR3 has 17 residues. Germline trimming cut 1 base from V and 4 bases from J; bases unmatched to any gene: 7. Germline CDR1 reads SGHAT; CDR2 reads FQNNGV. The CDR3 spells CASSLVLSGGPYNEQFF. The CDR3 DNA reads as TGTGCCAGCAGCTTAGTCCTTAGCGGGGGGCCTTACAATGAGCAGTTCTTC.

The table lists this clone with a count of one. The V gene is TRBV12-3 or TRBV12-4, the J gene TRBJ1-2; no definite D call. The CDR3 is 13 amino acids. V was cut by 1 base and J by 4 bases, with 7 bases left in between. CDR3 sequence reads: CASSLGRLYGYTF. CDR3 bases: TGTGCCAGCAGTTTAGGGCGGCTCTATGGCTACACCTTC.

J is TRBJ2-1 and V is TRBV24-1, with 14 positions matching TRBD2. The CDR3 runs 16 residues. In germline, CDR1 is KGHDR, CDR2 SFDVKD. V dropped 4 bases and J dropped 9; count of bases not matched to a gene: 7. For the CDR3, the DNA is TGTGCCACCAGTGACTCGGGACTAGCGGGAGCCTTTGAGCAGTTCTTC. Protein product: CATSDSGLAGAFEQFF.

The rearrangement links TRBV18 to TRBJ1-6; D perhaps matches TRBD1 (5 bases). The CDR3 length is 14 residues. Germline values: CDR1 KGHSH, CDR2 LQKENI. Trimming left V 4 bases short and J 7 bases short, with 11 bases between. DNA of the CDR3: TGTGCCAGCTCACTCCTACAGGAAAATTCACCCCTCCACTTT. It encodes CASSLLQENSPLHF. The full variable domain, with the rest looked up from reference TRBV18 and TRBJ1-6, is NAGVMQNPRHLVRRRGQEARLRCSPMKGHSHVYWYRQLPEEGLKFMVYLQKENIIDESGMPKERFSAEFPKEGPSILRIQQVVRGDSAAYFCASSLLQENSPLHFGNGTRLTVT.

This clone was counted between two and nine times. The rearrangement uses TRBV30 and TRBJ2-7; TRBD2 agrees at 9 bases. Looked up from germline, CDR1 is GTSNPN and CDR2 is SVGIG (reference sequence). With V trimmed by 4 bases and J by 1 base, 5 bases remained unmatched. CDR3 length equals 14 residues. The CDR3 coding sequence is TGTGCCTGGAACCCGGGACTAGCATCCTACGAGCAGTACTTC. It yields the protein CAWNPGLASYEQYF.

J is TRBJ1-1 and V is TRBV5-4; D is undetermined. V was shortened by 2 bases and J by 4 bases, with 12 bases between the two germline ends. Germline CDR1 reads SGHNT; CDR2 reads YYREEE (reference sequence). The CDR3 has 14 amino acids. CDR3 nucleotides: TGTGCCAGCAGCTTCCATCGGGGAGGCACTGAAGCTTTCTTT. It codes for CASSFHRGGTEAFF.

This clone was recorded a few times. The chain uses TRBV7-9 and TRBJ1-3; TRBD1 is a possible D gene (5 bases). V was shortened by 8 bases and J by 0 bases, with 17 bases between the two germline ends. The CDR3 sequence is 16 residues long. Looked up from germline, CDR1 is SEHNR and CDR2 is FQNEAQ (reference sequence). CDR3 sequence: CASRDTGSLSGNTIYF. CDR3 sequence (DNA): TGTGCCAGCCGAGATACAGGTTCCCTCTCTGGAAACACCATATATTTT. Full variable domain (rest looked up from reference TRBV7-9 and TRBJ1-3): DTGVSQNPRHKITKRGQNVTFRCDPISEHNRLYWYRQTLGQGPEFLTYFQNEAQLEKSRLLSDRFSAERPKGSFSTLEIQRTEQGDSAMYLCASRDTGSLSGNTIYFGEGSWLTVV.

This clone was detected a few times. The chain uses TRBV19 and TRBJ1-1, with a possible D match to TRBD1 (5 bases). The V gene's germline CDR1 is LNHDA and CDR2 SQIVND (reference sequence). Trimming took off 3 bases at V and 3 bases at J, with 11 bases between the two ends. The CDR3 length is 14 residues. The chain's CDR3 is CASSIQGWYTEAFF. DNA of the CDR3: TGTGCCAGTAGTATCCAGGGTTGGTACACTGAAGCTTTCTTT.

The rearrangement joins TRBV18 to TRBJ2-7; 8 nucleotides match TRBD1. The V gene's germline CDR1 is KGHSH and CDR2 LQKENI. This CDR3 contains 13 residues. The trim removed 6 bases at V and 2 bases at J, leaving 3 bases unmatched. CDR3 in DNA: TGTGCCAGCTCTAAGACAGGGGCCTACGAGCAGTACTTC. Residues: CASSKTGAYEQYF.

V gene TRBV30 combines with J gene TRBJ1-3; D is unresolved. The CDR3 totals 13 residues. V gave up 0 bases and J gave up 0 bases, with 3 bases separating them. Per germline, CDR1 GTSNPN and CDR2 SVGIG (reference sequence). DNA of the CDR3: TGTGCCTGGAGTGTTCGCTCTGGAAACACCATATATTTT. It specifies CAWSVRSGNTIYF.

V is TRBV5-1 and J is TRBJ1-1; weak D call: TRBD1 (5 bases). The CDR3 totals 14 residues. V shed 4 bases and J shed 4 bases, with 14 bases lying between them. Germline V gene data show CDR1 as SGHRS and CDR2 as YFSETQ. This chain's CDR3 is CASSPGRGTTEAFF. CDR3 in DNA: TGCGCCAGCAGCCCTGGAAGGGGTACCACTGAAGCTTTCTTT.

This clone was found a few times. The V gene is TRBV7-2, the J gene TRBJ2-7, with 8 bases matching TRBD1. In germline, CDR1 is SGHTA, CDR2 FQGNSA. CDR3 length: 14 residues. Trimming cost V 6 bases and J 2 bases; bases outside gene matches: 6. CDR3 nucleotide sequence: TGTGCCAGCAGTTATTACAGGGGGGCCTACGAGCAGTACTTC. Its translation: CASSYYRGAYEQYF. Full variable domain (outside the CDR3, taken from reference TRBV7-2 and TRBJ2-7): GAGVSQSPSNKVTEKGKDVELRCDPISGHTALYWYRQSLGQGLEFLIYFQGNSAPDKSGLPSDRFSAERTGGSVSTLTIQRTQQEDSAVYLCASSYYRGAYEQYFGPGTRLTVT.

This clone appeared once. An end of the junction does not agree with germline; a read error may underlie this. J is TRBJ1-1 and V is TRBV3-1 (or the pseudogene TRBV3-2); 8 bases align to TRBD1. CDR3 size: 13 residues. Per germline, CDR1 LGHDT and CDR2 YNNKEL (reference sequence). Here the CDR3 DNA reads TGTGCCAGCACCCAACAGGGGGTGAATAAAGCTTTCTTT. This gives the protein CASTQQGVNKAFF.